This T cell receptor (beta chain) was captured in a study of beta chain features in type 1 diabetes (dated by TCRdb to about 2018). Describing the broader study: Mean age, gender distribution, total cell number and subset yield were not different between patients and healthy donors. Regulatory and stem cell-like memory subsets were isolated from only 8 patients and roughly eight healthy donors, whereas naive and central memory subsets came from all 28 donors. In the study, TCRB repertoires of sorted circulating CD4+ T cell subsets from recently diagnosed type 1 diabetes patients were compared with those of matched healthy donors. Across all samples, 107,917,701 sorted cells were examined, and cell number per subset correlated strongly with RNA yield.

All of the isolated RNA was reverse transcribed with the High Capacity cDNA Reverse Transcription Kit, so expressed TCRB transcripts were sequenced. Deep immunoSEQ sequencing was performed on naive, central memory and regulatory T cell samples, with an average of about 3.57 million total reads per sample. After sorted cells were lysed in RLT buffer, RNA was extracted with DNase-treated RNeasy Micro or Mini kits, with the choice depending on cell number. To prevent cross-contamination, every cell subset was processed on its own, while patient and healthy donor samples were processed together. The immunoSEQ multiplex PCR was used to amplify TCRB sequences from cDNA, yielding 87-bp fragments that span the CDR3 region. Sequencing of the amplicons was done on the Illumina HiSeq platform. In the paper's pipeline: Synthetic template baselines were used to correct PCR bias computationally, reads within Hamming distance 2 were collapsed, and singletons that could not be merged were discarded. Reads were aligned against IMGT to assign V, D and J genes, CDR3 length and insertions or deletions at six rearrangement sites. Within each subset, clonotype counts were normalized to sorted cell number, after which true diversity and Gini coefficients were computed with the tcR R package. The overlap coefficient, calculated on TCRB nucleotide sequences, was used to quantify repertoire sharing. As a proxy for the pre-selection repertoire, out-of-frame TCRB sequences from naive cells were analyzed. The table comes from immuneACCESS by way of TCRdb, which keeps in-frame sequences with V and J called. Part of the clones is missing from these tables; in studies checked, under half for an unresolved V gene and the rest for unknown reasons. V and J calls and clone size are those listed in that table; D and trimming were worked out from the DNA. In this sample the table shows 240,000 or so clones, around 14% of which occur a single time. The ten largest clones take up approximately 0.021% of the sample.

Study-wide findings and limitations: PCR might favor shorter templates, but patient and control samples were amplified and corrected together, so any skew would affect both groups equally. A moderate but significant shortening of TCRB CDR3 length was observed in type 1 diabetes patients in all four CD4+ subsets. Naive, central memory and regulatory TCRB repertoires appeared to be more similar among patients than among healthy donors. Because the HLA sub-analyses included only small numbers of individuals, any influence of HLA type on TCRB rearrangement was left unresolved. At VDJ recombination sites, type 1 diabetes patients had fewer insertions and more deleted nucleotides, which implies abnormalities in thymic rearrangement. Because cDNA was sequenced instead of genomic DNA, activated cells with high expression could be over-represented, although the groups did not differ in activation or CD3 levels.

Concerning this clone itself: It lacks a known antigen. Base qualities are not provided; no much larger clone lies one nucleotide away.

Spanning cysteine to phenylalanine, the CDR3 consists of 14 amino acids. The DNA shown is the 42-base CDR3, in frame from base 1. V is reduced by 7 bases and J by 6 bases, leaving a spacing of 16 bases between them. CDR1 and CDR2 were assigned from the germline V gene as SGHTA and FQGNSA. Each donor gave one peripheral blood draw, averaging roughly 100 mL, which was collected into heparinised tubes. Using a panel that included CD45RO, CCR7, CD25, CD127, CD95 and CD27, naive, central memory, regulatory and stem cell-like memory CD4+ T cells were sorted on a BD FACSAria II. All sorted populations exceeded 95% purity. Right away, PBMCs were isolated by Lymphoprep density gradient centrifugation and were stained directly, with no culture step. To minimize batch effects, samples were stained and sorted in pairs, one healthy donor with one patient per experiment.

The source material was naive CD4+ T cells from blood. The cell subset or site label on this specimen signifies: true naive CD4+ T cells. This chain is built from TRBV7-2 and TRBJ2-1, with TRBD2 as a weak D call on 6 bases. The receptor's source is a man aged 30 to 45 with type 1 diabetes. CDR3 loop: CASTWRDGFNEQFF. The DNA reads TGTGCCAGCACCTGGCGGGATGGCTTCAATGAGCAGTTCTTC.